This T cell receptor (beta chain) was identified during a study of shared clonotypes between healthy human individuals. Study background: CD4 naive and CD4 memory each took three plates per donor, while CD8 naive took two and CD8 memory one.

Clones were read by immunoSEQ multiplex PCR, and TCRdb kept only the in-frame ones, dropping some. The table has millions of clones, approximately 95% seen once; the top ten hold 0.1% to 0.15%. The source material was naive CD4+ T cells sorted from blood. Subset indicated: CD45RA+ positively selected. This sequence was found in a man aged 18 to 30 in good health.

The CDR3 is CASSYRLAGAQETQYF. As DNA, the CDR3 is TGTGCCAGCAGTTACCGTCTAGCGGGGGCCCAAGAGACCCAGTACTTC. The chain combines TRBV6-5 with TRBJ2-5, with 10 bases matching TRBD2. Looked up from germline, CDR1 is MNHEY and CDR2 is SVGAGI. The V segment lost 2 bases and the J segment 1 base; nucleotides outside the gene matches: 4. The CDR3 covers 16 residues.